This TCR beta chain was captured in a study of shared clonotypes between healthy human individuals (dated by TCRdb to the early 2020s). Context from the whole study: The cohort comprised a couple of women and a few men aged 18 to 49 years. For each donor, three plates each were used for CD4 naive and CD4 memory, two plates were used for CD8 naive, and one plate was used for CD8 memory. The study deeply sequenced blood TCR repertoires of about 5 healthy adults to estimate repertoire size and the extent of clonotype sharing between individuals. To increase sequencing depth and limit assay-specific biases, different laboratories used diverse techniques to prepare libraries and sequence TCR repertoires. Between about 0.8 and 9 billion PBMCs per donor were obtained by leukapheresis. Study-level results and caveats: Compared with non-shared clonotypes, the clonotypes found in all four sorted-subset donors had higher generation probabilities. Rarefaction of sorted-subset datasets indicated incomplete sequencing despite the large sequencing depth. The genetic and exposure-history diversity represented was limited by the small number of donors. Based on pairwise subsampling, the degree of clonotype sharing among donors was expected to be affected by sequencing depth. Only blood was sampled, and tissue TCR repertoires likely differ from those in blood. Around 5.4% of naive CD4, more than 3% of naive CD8, about 2.4% of memory CD4, and over 0.35% of memory CD8 clonotypes were shared across a handful of donors. Estimated clonotype richness was generally larger for naive than for memory subsets.

Its CDR3 holds 14 amino acids, cysteine through phenylalanine. Only the CDR3 region is kept as DNA, spanning 42 bases read in frame from base 1. V sheds 4 bases and J sheds 6 bases, leaving 13 bases between their ends. The germline V gene gives CDR1 as SGHRS and CDR2 as YFSETQ. TCR CDR3 regions were amplified from genomic DNA by multiplex PCR using the deep immunoSEQ assay. For each cell subset, the extracted genomic DNA was distributed evenly across all wells of several immunoSEQ 96-well plates, and each plate served as one replicate. For sorted subsets, roughly 0.2 ug genomic DNA, equal to 25,000 to 35,000 T cell genomes, was loaded into each replicate PCR. Purified libraries were measured with a Qubit 3.0 fluorometer, size-checked on a Bioanalyzer 2100, and measured again with the KAPA Library Quantification kit. Each immunoSEQ 96-well plate was sequenced on its own single-read 150-cycle Illumina NextSeq 550 flow cell. The original methods were these. Because the immunoSEQ output included only junctional sequences and no quality scores, the filtering could not be the same as the filtering used for full-length reads. Sequences were annotated with PyIR, a Python wrapper for IgBLAST v1.9, and V/J genes and CDR3 were assigned using IMGT germline references. Reads were filtered out if the reads had weak V/J assignments (E-value above 1e-6), no CDR3, stop codons, out-of-frame junctions, or ambiguous translated residues. V3J clonotypes were defined by identical inferred V gene, J gene, and CDR3 amino acid sequence. The percentage overlap between two repertoires was calculated by dividing the number of shared unique clonotypes by the size of the smaller repertoire. Repertoire richness was assessed with RTK rarefaction, the Chao1 estimator, and Recon v2.1 estimates of unobserved clonotypes. OLGA was used to compute generation probabilities for all TCRbeta clonotypes that the gDNA method yielded from a few donors. This immuneACCESS table, as held by TCRdb, lists in-frame sequences with V and J called but not all clones. Of the missing ones, under half trace to an unresolved V gene in checked studies; the others have no known cause. V and J calls and clone size are given by that table; D and trimming were obtained from the DNA. This sample lists approximately 2,000,000 clones; about 90% were detected once. Of the sample, 0.37% falls within the top ten clones.

The donors were healthy, HIV-negative adults who had no recently reported acute infections or vaccinations. All donors were Caucasian adults living in Nashville, Tennessee, USA. CD4+ T cells were enriched through magnetic negative selection, after which naive cells were positively selected on CD45RA and the remaining negative fraction served as the memory subset. Blood was collected by leukapheresis, and PBMCs were isolated by Ficoll-Histopaque density gradient centrifugation and then cryopreserved in liquid nitrogen vapor phase. Analytical flow cytometry was used to check the purity and quantity of every magnetically sorted T cell population. From each sorted fraction, genomic DNA was isolated and quantified by UV absorbance on a Nanodrop 2000c. Points on this clone: The antigen it recognizes is unknown. The record has no base qualities; no much larger clone is one base away.

The chain was built from TRBV5-1 and TRBJ1-4; the D region possibly corresponds to TRBD1 (5 bases align). This sequence was found in a man younger than 30 in good health. Some clones in this sample may be carry-over from other donors' samples. Sample: naive CD4+ T cells from PBMCs. What the cell subset or site label conveys for this sample: CD45RA+ positively selected. The sequence in DNA is TGCGCCAGCAGCCCGGGACTGGCCTATGAAAAACTGTTTTTT. The translation is CASSPGLAYEKLFF.